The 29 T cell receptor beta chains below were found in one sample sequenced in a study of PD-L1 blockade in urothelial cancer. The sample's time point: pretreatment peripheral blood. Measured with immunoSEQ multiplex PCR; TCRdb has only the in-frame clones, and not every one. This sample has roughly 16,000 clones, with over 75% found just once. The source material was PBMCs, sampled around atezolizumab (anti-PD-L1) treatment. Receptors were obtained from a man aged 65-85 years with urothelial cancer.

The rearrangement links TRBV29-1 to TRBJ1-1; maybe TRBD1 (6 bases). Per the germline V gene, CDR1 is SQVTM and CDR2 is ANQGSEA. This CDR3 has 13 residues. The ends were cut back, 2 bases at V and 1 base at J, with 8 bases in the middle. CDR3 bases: TGCAGCGTTGAATTGGGACAGAACACTGAAGCTTTCTTT. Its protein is CSVELGQNTEAFF.

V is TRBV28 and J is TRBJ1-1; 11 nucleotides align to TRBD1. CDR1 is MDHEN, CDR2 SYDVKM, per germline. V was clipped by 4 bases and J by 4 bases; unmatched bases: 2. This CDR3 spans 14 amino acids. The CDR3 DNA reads TGTGCCAGCAGTTCCGGGACAGGGGGCACTGAAGCTTTCTTT. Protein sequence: CASSSGTGGTEAFF.

The chain's CDR3 is CASSVTRTGVYEQYF. The CDR3 coding sequence is TGTGCCAGCAGTGTAACGAGAACAGGGGTTTACGAGCAGTACTTC. The J gene is TRBJ2-7, the V gene TRBV6-1; 7 nucleotides align to TRBD1. The germline gives CDR1 MNHNS, CDR2 SASEGT. With 4 bases clipped from V and 4 bases from J, the junction kept 10 bases outside the gene matches. This CDR3 comprises 15 residues.

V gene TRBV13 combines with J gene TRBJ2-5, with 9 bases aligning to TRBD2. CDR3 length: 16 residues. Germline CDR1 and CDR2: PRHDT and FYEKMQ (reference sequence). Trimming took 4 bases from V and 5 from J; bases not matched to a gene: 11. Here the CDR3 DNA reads TGTGCCAGCAGCTGGACGGCCGGGACTAGCTCGGAGACCCAGTACTTC. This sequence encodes CASSWTAGTSSETQYF. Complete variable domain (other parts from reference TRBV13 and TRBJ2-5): AAGVIQSPRHLIKEKRETATLKCYPIPRHDTVYWYQQGPGQDPQFLISFYEKMQSDKGSIPDRFSAQQFSDYHSELNMSSLELGDSALYFCASSWTAGTSSETQYFGPGTRLLVL.

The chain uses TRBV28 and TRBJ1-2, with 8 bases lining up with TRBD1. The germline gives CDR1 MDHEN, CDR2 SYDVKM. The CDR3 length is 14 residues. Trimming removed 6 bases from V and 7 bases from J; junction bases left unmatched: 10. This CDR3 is CASSLLRTGRGYTF. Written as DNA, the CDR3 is TGTGCCAGCAGCCTACTCCGGACAGGGCGTGGCTACACCTTC.

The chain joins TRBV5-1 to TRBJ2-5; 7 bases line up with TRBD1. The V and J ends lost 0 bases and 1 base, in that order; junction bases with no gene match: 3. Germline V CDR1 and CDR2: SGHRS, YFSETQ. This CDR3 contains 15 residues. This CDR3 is CASSLDRGAQETQYF. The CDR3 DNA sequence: TGCGCCAGCAGCTTGGACAGGGGAGCCCAAGAGACCCAGTACTTC.

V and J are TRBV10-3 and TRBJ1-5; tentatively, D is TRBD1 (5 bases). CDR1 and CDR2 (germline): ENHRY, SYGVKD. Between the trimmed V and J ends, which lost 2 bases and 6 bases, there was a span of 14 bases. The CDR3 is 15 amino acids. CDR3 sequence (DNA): TGTGCCATCAGTGAGAATCCGGGGGATACTCAGCCCCAGCATTTT. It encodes CAISENPGDTQPQHF.

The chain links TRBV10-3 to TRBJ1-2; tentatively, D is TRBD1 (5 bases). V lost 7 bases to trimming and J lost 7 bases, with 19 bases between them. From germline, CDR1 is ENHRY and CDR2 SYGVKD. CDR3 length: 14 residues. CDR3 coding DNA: TGTGCCATCAACCTACAGGTTTCCGGGTCTGGCTACACCTTC. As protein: CAINLQVSGSGYTF.

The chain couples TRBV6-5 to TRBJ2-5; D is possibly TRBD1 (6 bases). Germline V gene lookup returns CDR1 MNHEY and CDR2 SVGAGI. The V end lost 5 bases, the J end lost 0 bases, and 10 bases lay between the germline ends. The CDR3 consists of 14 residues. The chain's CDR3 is CASSKAGDQETQYF. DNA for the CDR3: TGTGCCAGCAGTAAGGCAGGGGACCAAGAGACCCAGTACTTC.

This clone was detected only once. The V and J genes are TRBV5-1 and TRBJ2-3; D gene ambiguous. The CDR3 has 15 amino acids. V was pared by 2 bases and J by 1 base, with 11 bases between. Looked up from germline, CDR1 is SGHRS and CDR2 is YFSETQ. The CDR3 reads CASSFVGGGTDTQYF. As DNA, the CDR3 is TGCGCCAGCAGCTTCGTAGGCGGCGGCACAGATACGCAGTATTTT.

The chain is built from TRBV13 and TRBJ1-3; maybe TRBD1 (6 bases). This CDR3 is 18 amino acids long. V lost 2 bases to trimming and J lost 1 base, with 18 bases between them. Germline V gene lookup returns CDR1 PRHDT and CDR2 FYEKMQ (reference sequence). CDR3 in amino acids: CASSLRAAGAGSGNTIYF. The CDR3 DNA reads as TGTGCCAGCAGCTTAAGGGCCGCGGGGGCTGGTTCTGGAAACACCATATATTTT. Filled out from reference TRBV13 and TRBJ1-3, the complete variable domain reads AAGVIQSPRHLIKEKRETATLKCYPIPRHDTVYWYQQGPGQDPQFLISFYEKMQSDKGSIPDRFSAQQFSDYHSELNMSSLELGDSALYFCASSLRAAGAGSGNTIYFGEGSWLTVV.

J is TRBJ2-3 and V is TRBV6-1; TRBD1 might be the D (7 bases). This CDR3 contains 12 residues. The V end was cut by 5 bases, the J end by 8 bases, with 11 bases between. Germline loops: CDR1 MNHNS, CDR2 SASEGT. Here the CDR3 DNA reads TGTGCCAGCAGTCCCCAGGGGGGTACGCAGTATTTT. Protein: CASSPQGGTQYF.

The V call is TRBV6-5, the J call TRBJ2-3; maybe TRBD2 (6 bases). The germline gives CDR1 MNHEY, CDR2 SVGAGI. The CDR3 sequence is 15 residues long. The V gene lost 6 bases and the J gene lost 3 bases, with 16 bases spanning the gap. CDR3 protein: CASSSGLVGTDTQYF. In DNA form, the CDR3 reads TGTGCCAGCAGCTCGGGACTCGTAGGTACAGATACGCAGTATTTT.

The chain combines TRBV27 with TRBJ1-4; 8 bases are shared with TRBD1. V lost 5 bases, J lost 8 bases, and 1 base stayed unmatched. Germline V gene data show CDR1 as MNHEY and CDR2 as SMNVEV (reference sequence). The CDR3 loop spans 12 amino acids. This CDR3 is CASSHRGEKLFF. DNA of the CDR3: TGTGCCAGCAGTCACAGGGGGGAAAAACTGTTTTTT.

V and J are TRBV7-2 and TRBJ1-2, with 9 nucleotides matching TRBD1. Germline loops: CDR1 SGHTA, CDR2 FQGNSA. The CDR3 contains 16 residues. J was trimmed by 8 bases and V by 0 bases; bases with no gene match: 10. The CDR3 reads CASSLAVGTGRQGYTF. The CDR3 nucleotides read TGTGCCAGCAGCTTAGCGGTGGGGACAGGGCGTCAGGGCTACACCTTC.

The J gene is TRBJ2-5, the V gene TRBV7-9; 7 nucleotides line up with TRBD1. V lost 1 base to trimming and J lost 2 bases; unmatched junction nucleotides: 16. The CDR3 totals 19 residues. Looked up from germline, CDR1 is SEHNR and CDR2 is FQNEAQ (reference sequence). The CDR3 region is CASSLGTGHKIVLQETQYF. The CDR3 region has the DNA TGTGCCAGCAGCTTAGGGACAGGACACAAAATCGTCCTACAAGAGACCCAGTACTTC.

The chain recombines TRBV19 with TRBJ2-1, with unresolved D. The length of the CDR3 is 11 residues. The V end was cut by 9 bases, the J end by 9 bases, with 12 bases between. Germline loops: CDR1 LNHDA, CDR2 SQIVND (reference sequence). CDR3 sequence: CASDGGFEQFF. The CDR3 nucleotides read TGTGCCAGCGATGGCGGTTTTGAGCAGTTCTTC.

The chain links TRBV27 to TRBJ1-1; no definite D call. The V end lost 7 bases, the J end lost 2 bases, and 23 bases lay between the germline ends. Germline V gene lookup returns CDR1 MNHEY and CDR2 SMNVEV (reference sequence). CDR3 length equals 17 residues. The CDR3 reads CASTRGGLHRGNTEAFF. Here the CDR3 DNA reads TGTGCCAGCACCCGGGGAGGATTACACCGAGGAAACACTGAAGCTTTCTTT.

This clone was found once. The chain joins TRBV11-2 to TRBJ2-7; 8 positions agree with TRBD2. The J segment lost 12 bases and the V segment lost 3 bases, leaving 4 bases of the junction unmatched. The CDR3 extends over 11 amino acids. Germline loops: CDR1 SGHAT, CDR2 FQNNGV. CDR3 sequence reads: CASSFRGGMYF. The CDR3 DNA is TGTGCCAGCAGCTTCCGGGGGGGGATGTACTTC.

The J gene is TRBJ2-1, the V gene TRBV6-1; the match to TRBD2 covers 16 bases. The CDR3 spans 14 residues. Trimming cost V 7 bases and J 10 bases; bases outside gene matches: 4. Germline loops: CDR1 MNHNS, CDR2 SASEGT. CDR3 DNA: TGTGCCAGCACGGGACTAGCGGGGGGGCTGGAGCAGTTCTTC. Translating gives CASTGLAGGLEQFF.

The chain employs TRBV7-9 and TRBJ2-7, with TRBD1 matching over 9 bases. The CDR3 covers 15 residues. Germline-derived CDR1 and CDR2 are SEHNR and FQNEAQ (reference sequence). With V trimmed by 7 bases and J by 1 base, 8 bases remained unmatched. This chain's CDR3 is CASTHSTGGSYEQYF. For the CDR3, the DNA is TGTGCCAGCACACATTCGACAGGGGGTTCCTACGAGCAGTACTTC.

CDR3 amino acids: CASGSYGLFRDSTNYGYTF. CDR3 bases: TGTGCTAGTGGTTCTTATGGCCTTTTTCGGGACAGTACTAACTATGGCTACACCTTC. The chain joins TRBV12-5 to TRBJ1-2, with 7 nucleotides matching TRBD1. The germline gives CDR1 LGHNT, CDR2 FRNRAP. Losses at the gene ends were 4 bases for V and 0 bases for J; bases not matched to a gene: 17. The CDR3 sequence is 19 residues long.

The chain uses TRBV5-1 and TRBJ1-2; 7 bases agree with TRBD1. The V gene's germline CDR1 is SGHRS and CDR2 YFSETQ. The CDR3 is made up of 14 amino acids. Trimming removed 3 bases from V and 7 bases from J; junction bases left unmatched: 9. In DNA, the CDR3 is TGCGCCAGCAGCTCTGGGACAGTCCCCTCTGGCTACACCTTC. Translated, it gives CASSSGTVPSGYTF.

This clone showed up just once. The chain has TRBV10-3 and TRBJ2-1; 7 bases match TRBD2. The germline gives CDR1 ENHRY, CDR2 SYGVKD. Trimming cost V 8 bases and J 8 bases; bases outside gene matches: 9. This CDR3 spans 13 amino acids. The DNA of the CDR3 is TGTGCCATCTGGGCAGGGAGGGAAGATGAGCAGTTCTTC. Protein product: CAIWAGREDEQFF.

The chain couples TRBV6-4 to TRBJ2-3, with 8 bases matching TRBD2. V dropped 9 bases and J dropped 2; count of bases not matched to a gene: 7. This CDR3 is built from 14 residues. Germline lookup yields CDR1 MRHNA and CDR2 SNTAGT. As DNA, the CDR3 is TGTGCCAGTTCGCGGGGGGAGGACACAGATACGCAGTATTTT. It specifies CASSRGEDTDTQYF.

The CDR3 nucleotides read TGCAGCGTCGAGACACTCTCCTACGAGCAGTACTTC. Protein product: CSVETLSYEQYF. The chain combines TRBV29-1 with TRBJ2-7; D remains ambiguous. The CDR3 runs 12 residues. V dropped 6 bases and J dropped 0 bases, with 9 bases sitting between them. Germline V gene sequence: CDR1 SQVTM, CDR2 ANQGSEA.

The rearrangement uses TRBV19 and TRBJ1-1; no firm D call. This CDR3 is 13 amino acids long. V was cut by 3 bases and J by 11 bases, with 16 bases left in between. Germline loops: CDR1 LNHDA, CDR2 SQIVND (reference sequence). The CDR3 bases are TGTGCCAGTAGTATTAGCGGCAGTGTAAGGGCTTTCTTT. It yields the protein CASSISGSVRAFF. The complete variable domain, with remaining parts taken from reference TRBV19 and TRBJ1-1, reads DGGITQSPKYLFRKEGQNVTLSCEQNLNHDAMYWYRQDPGQGLRLIYYSQIVNDFQKGDIAEGYSVSREKKESFPLTVTSAQKNPTAFYLCASSISGSVRAFFGQGTRLTVV.

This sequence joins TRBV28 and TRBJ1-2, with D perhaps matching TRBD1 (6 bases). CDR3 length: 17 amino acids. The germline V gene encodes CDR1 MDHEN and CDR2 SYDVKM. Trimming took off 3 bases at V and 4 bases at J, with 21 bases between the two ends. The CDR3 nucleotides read TGTGCCAGCAGTTTCTATGCCCAGGGAGGGGGGGCCTATGGCTACACCTTC. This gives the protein CASSFYAQGGGAYGYTF.

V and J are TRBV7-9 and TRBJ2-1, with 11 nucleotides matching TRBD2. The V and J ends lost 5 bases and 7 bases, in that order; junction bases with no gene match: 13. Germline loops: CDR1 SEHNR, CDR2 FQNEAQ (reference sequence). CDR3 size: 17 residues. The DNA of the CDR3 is TGTGCCAGCAGCCTATATATTAGCGGGGGGGCTTTAAATGAGCAGTTCTTC. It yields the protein CASSLYISGGALNEQFF.